Listed below are T cell receptor beta chains from one sample, sequenced in a study of tumor-infiltrating lymphocytes in primary liver carcinoma. TCRdb processed the multiplex PCR reads anew with MiXCR; each CDR3 protein has one entry. Altogether approximately 330,000 distinct CDR3 sequences are present, roughly 61% being singletons, with the ten largest covering roughly 6%. Source material: peripheral blood. The source of these receptors is a man aged 40-49 years with primary liver carcinoma and hepatitis B virus infection. Both conserved end residues are part of each CDR3. The order of the fields is clone size, D gene, J gene, V gene, CDR3 protein, CDR3 DNA. A D gene is named only where the DNA matches it firmly. The size field is filled for only some rows; it gives once, few, many or a size class.

>few|.|TRBJ2-7|TRBV6-2/TRBV6-3
CASSETVTYEQYF
TGTGCCAGCAGCGAAACAGTAACCTACGAGCAGTACTTC
>few|TRBD2|TRBJ2-2|TRBV10-3
CASLAGVGAGELFF
TGTGCCAGTTTAGCGGGAGTTGGCGCCGGGGAGCTGTTTTTT
>many|TRBD2|TRBJ2-1|TRBV12-3/TRBV12-4
CASTTGGLHNEQFF
TGTGCCAGCACCACGGGGGGGTTGCACAATGAGCAGTTCTTC
>few|.|TRBJ2-7|TRBV6-1
CASDRITGQYF
TGTGCCAGCGATCGCATCACCGGGCAGTACTTC
>.|.|TRBJ2-1|TRBV11-2
CASSLSMRAFEQFF
TGTGCCAGCAGCTTGAGCATGAGGGCCTTCGAGCAGTTCTTC
>.|.|TRBJ2-3|TRBV4-1
CVSSHYPAGQSTDTQYF
TGCGTCAGCAGCCACTACCCGGCAGGCCAGAGCACAGATACGCAGTATTTT
>.|.|TRBJ2-2|TRBV29-1
CNVLTGWAGKLFF
TGCAACGTTCTGACGGGATGGGCCGGGAAGCTGTTTTTT
>many|TRBD2|TRBJ2-1|TRBV12-3/TRBV12-4
CASQRAGGPYNEQFF
TGTGCCAGTCAAAGGGCGGGAGGCCCCTACAATGAGCAGTTCTTC
>few|.|TRBJ2-5|TRBV5-1
CASSLEQGRQETQYF
TGCGCCAGCAGCTTGGAACAGGGAAGGCAAGAGACCCAGTACTTC
>few|.|TRBJ2-3|TRBV7-9
CASSLRSVSDTQYF
TGTGCCAGCAGCTTAAGGTCGGTTTCGGATACGCAGTATTTT
>few|.|TRBJ2-7|TRBV6-6
CASSYLRGYEQYF
TGTGCCAGCAGTTACTTACGGGGCTACGAGCAGTACTTC
>.|TRBD2|TRBJ2-1|TRBV6-6
CASNPAGVPYNGQFF
TGTGCCAGCAATCCAGCGGGAGTTCCATACAATGGGCAGTTCTTC
>.|.|TRBJ1-5|TRBV6-2/TRBV6-3
CASSCNSREGFIGDQPQHF
TGTGCCAGCAGTTGCAACTCCCGCGAGGGGTTTATCGGTGATCAGCCCCAGCATTTT
>many|.|TRBJ2-5|TRBV29-1
CSVEESQVIGQPTF
TGCAGCGTTGAAGAGTCTCAGGTTATAGGACAGCCTACCTTC
>.|.|TRBJ2-7|TRBV5-1
CASSLAGTHSYEQYF
TGCGCCAGCAGCTTGGCCGGGACACACTCCTACGAGCAGTACTTC
>.|TRBD1|TRBJ2-3|TRBV6-1
CASKTGSGTDTQYF
TGTGCCAGCAAGACAGGGTCAGGCACAGATACGCAGTATTTT